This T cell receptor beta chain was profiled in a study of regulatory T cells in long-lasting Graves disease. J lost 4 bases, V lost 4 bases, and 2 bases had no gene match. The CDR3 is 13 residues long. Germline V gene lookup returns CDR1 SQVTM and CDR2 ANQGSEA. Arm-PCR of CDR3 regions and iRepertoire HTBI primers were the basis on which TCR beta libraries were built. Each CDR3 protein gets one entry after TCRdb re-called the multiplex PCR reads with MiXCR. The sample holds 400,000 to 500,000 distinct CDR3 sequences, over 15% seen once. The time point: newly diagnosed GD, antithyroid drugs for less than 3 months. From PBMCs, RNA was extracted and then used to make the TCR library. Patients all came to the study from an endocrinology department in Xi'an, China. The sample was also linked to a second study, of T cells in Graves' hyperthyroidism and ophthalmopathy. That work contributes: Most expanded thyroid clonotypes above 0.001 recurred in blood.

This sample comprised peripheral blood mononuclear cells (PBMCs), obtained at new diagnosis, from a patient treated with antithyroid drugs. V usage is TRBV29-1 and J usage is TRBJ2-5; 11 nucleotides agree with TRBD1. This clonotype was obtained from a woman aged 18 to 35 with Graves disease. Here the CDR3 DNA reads TGCAGCGTTGTCGGGACAGGGGGAGAGACCCAGTACTTC. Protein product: CSVVGTGGETQYF.